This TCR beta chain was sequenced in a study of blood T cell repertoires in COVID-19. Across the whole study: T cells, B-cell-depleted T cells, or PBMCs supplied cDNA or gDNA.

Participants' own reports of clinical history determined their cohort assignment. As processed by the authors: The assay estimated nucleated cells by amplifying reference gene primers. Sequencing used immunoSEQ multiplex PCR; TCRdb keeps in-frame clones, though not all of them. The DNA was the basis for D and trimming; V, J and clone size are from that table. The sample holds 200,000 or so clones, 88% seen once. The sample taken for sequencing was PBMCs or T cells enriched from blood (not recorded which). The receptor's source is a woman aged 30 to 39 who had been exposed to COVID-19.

This chain's CDR3 is CASQDTNNSPLHF. The CDR3 DNA follows: TGCGCCAGCCAGGACACCAATAATTCACCCCTCCACTTT. V usage is TRBV4-1 and J usage is TRBJ1-6; TRBD1 is a possible D gene (5 bases). V shed 8 bases and J shed 5 bases, with 10 bases lying between them. The CDR3 consists of 13 residues. The germline V gene encodes CDR1 MGHRA and CDR2 YSYEKL.